This T cell receptor beta chain was documented in a study of T cell responses to AZD1222 COVID-19 vaccine. Study-level findings and limits: Two AZD1222 administrations were followed by greater Spike-specific TCR breadth and depth. Regions left unmutated in variants are reportedly the target of nearly half of spike-specific TCRs. The peak T cell response came first, and repertoires were sampled only after it.

Trimming removed 3 bases from V and 2 bases from J, with 14 bases in between. Looked up from germline, CDR1 is SGDLS and CDR2 is YYNGEE. The CDR3 consists of 15 residues. In the case of this clone: The target antigen is unknown.

Assay: immunoSEQ multiplex PCR; the TCRdb copy retains only in-frame clones and omits some. The sample has approximately 140,000 clones, roughly nine tenths seen once. The sample here was peripheral blood, taken on day 0 of AZD1222 vaccination. The source of this sequence is an adult in good health. The rearrangement joins TRBV9 to TRBJ1-2; no clear D. CDR3 region: CASSAGKPANYGYTF. As DNA, the CDR3 is TGTGCCAGCAGCGCCGGAAAACCGGCGAACTATGGCTACACCTTC.